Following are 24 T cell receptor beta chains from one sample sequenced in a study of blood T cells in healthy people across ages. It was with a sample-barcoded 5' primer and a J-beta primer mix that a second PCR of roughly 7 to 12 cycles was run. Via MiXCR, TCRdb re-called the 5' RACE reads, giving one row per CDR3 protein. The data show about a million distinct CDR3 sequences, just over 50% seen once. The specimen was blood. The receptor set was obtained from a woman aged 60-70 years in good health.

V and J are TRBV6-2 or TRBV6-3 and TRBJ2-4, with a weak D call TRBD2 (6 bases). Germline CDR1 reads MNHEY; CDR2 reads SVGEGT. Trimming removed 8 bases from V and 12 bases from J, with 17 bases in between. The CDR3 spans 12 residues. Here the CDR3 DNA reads TGTGCCAGCTTCAATGGAGGGCGGGATCAGTACTTC. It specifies CASFNGGRDQYF.

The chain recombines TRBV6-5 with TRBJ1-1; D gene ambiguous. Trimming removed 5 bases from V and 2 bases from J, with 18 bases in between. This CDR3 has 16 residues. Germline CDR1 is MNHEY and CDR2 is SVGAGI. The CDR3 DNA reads TGTGCCAGCAGTCCGAGTACTGGCGAGGTAAACACTGAAGCTTTCTTT. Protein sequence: CASSPSTGEVNTEAFF.

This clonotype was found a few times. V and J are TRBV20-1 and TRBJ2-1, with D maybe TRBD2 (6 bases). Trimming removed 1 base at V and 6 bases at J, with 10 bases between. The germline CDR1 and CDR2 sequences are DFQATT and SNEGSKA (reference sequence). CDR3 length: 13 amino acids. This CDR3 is CSARVLTSNEQFF. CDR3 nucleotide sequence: TGCAGTGCTAGAGTCCTGACTAGCAATGAGCAGTTCTTC.

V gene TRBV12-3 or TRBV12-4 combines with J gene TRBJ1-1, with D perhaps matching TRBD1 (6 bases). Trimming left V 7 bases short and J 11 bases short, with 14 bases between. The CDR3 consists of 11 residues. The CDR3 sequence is CASKDRGEAFF. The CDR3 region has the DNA TGTGCCAGCAAGGACAGAGGGGAGGCTTTCTTT.

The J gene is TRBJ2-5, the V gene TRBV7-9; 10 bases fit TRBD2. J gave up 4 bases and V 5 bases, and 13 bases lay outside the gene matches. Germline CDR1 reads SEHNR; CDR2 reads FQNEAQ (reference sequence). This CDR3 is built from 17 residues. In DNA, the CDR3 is TGTGCCAGCAGCCTTGCGAGCGGGAGGGCCCACGGAGAGACCCAGTACTTC. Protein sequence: CASSLASGRAHGETQYF.

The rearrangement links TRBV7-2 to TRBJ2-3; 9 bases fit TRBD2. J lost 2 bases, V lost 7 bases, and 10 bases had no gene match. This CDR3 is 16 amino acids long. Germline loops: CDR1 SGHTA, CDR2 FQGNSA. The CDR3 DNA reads TGTGCCAGCAAATATGGCGGGAGGGCCTACACAGATACGCAGTATTTT. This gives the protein CASKYGGRAYTDTQYF.

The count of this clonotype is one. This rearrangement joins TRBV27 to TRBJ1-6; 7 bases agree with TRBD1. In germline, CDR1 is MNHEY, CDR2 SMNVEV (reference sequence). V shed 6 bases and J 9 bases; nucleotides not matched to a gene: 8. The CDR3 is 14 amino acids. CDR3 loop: CASSTQGHGSPLHF. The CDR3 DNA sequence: TGTGCCAGCAGCACACAGGGGCATGGTTCACCCCTCCACTTT.

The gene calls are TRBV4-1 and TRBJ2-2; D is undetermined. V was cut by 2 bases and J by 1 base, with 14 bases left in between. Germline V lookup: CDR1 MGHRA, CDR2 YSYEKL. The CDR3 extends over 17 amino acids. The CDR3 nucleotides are TGCGCCAGCAGCCAATCATTAGGACCGTTGAACACCGGGGAGCTGTTTTTT. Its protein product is CASSQSLGPLNTGELFF.

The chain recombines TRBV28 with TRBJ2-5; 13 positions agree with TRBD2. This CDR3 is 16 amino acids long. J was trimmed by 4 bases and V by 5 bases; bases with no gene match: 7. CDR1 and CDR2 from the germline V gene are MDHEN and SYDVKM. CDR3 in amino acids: CASSPTSGRAGETQYF. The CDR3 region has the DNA TGTGCCAGCAGTCCCACTAGCGGGAGGGCCGGAGAGACCCAGTACTTC.

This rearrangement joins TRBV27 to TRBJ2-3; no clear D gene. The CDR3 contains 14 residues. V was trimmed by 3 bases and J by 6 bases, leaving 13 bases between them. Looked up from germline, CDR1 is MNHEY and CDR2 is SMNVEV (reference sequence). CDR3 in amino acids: CASSFGYHPDTQYF. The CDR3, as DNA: TGTGCCAGCAGTTTCGGGTATCATCCGGATACGCAGTATTTT.

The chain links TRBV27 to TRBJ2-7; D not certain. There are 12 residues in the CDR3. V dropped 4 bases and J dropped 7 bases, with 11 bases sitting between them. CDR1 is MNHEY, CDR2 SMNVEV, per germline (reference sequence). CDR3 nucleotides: TGTGCCAGCAGTTCCCACCTGGGGGAGCAGTACTTC. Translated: CASSSHLGEQYF.

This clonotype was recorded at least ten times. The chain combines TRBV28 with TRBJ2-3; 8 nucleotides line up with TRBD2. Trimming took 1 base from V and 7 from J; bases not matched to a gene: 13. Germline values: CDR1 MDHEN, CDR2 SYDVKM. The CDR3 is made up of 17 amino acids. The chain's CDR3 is CASSLSVAGRVSNTQYF. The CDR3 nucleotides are TGTGCCAGCAGTTTATCCGTAGCGGGACGGGTTTCGAATACGCAGTATTTT.

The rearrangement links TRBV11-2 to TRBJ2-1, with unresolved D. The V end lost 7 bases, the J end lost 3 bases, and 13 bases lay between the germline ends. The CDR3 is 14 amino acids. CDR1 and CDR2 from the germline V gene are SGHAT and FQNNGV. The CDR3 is CASIGVGIYNEQFF. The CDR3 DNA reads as TGTGCCAGCATCGGAGTGGGAATCTACAATGAGCAGTTCTTC.

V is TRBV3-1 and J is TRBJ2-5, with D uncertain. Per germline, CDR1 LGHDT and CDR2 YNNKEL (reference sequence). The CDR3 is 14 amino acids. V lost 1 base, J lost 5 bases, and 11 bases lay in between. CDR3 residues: CASSQGLVAETQYF. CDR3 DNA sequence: TGTGCCAGCAGCCAAGGGCTTGTTGCGGAGACCCAGTACTTC.

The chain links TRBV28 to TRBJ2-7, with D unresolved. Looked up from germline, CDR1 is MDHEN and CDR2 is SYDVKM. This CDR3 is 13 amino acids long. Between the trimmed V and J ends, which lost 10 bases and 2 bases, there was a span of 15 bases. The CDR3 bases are TGTGCCACAAAAGACCAGCCCGCCTACGAGCAGTACTTC. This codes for CATKDQPAYEQYF.

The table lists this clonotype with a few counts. This chain's CDR3 is CASSYRRAGANVLTF. The CDR3 DNA sequence: TGTGCCAGCAGTTACCGGAGGGCTGGGGCCAACGTCCTGACTTTC. This chain links TRBV6-2 or TRBV6-3 with TRBJ2-6; D possibly corresponds to TRBD2 (6 bases). The CDR3 consists of 15 residues. Per the germline V gene, CDR1 is MNHEY and CDR2 is SVGEGT. V dropped 2 bases and J dropped 2 bases, with 7 bases sitting between them.

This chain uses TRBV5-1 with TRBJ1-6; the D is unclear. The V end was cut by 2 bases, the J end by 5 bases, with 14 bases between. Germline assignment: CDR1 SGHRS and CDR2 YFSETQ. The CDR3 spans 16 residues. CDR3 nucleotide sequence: TGCGCCAGCAGCTTTACGGCGAGGCATGATAATTCACCCCTCCACTTT. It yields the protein CASSFTARHDNSPLHF.

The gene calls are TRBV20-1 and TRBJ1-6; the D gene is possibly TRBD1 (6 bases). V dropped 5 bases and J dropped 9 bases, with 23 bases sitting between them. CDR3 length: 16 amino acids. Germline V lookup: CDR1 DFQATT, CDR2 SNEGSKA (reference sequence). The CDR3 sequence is CSAGDVQGNFASPLHF. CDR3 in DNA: TGCAGTGCTGGTGACGTGCAGGGGAATTTCGCTTCACCCCTCCACTTT.

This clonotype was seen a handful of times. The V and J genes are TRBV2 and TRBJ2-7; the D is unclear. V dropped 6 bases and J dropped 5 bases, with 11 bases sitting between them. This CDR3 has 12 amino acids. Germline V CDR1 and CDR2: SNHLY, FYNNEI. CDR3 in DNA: TGTGCCAGCAGGCTCGAATTTCACGAGCAGTACTTC. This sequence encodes CASRLEFHEQYF.

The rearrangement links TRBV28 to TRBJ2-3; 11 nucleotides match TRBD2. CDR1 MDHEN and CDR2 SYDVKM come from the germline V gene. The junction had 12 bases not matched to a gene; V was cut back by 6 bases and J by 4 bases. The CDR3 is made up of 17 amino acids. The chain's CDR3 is CASSHWGLAGGADTQYF. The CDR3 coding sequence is TGTGCCAGCAGCCACTGGGGGCTAGCGGGAGGAGCAGATACGCAGTATTTT. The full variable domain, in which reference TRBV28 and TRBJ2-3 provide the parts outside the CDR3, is DVKVTQSSRYLVKRTGEKVFLECVQDMDHENMFWYRQDPGLGLRLIYFSYDVKMKEKGDIPEGYSVSREKKERFSLILESASTNQTSMYLCASSHWGLAGGADTQYFGPGTRLTVL.

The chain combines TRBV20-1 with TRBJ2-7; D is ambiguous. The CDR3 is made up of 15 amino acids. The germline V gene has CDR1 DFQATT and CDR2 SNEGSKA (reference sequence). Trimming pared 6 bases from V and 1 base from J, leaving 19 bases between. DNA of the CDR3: TGCAGTGCCACAGTGAGTGCGGAGATTTCCTACGAGCAGTACTTC. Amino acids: CSATVSAEISYEQYF.

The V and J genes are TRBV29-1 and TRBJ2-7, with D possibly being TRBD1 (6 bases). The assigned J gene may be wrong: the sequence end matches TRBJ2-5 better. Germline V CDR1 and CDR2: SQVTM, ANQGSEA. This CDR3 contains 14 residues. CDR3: CSVGGDRSLETQYF. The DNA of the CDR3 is TGCAGCGTTGGTGGTGACAGGAGCCTAGAGACCCAGTACTTC.

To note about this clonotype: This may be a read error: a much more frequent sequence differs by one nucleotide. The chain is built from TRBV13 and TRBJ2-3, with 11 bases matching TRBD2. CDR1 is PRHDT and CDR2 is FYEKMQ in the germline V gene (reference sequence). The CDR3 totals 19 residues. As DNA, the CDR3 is TGTGCCTGCAGCCAATACGGACTAGCGGGTAGACATAGCACAGATACGCAGTATTTT. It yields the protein CACSQYGLAGRHSTDTQYF. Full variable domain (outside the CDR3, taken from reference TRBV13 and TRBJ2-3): AAGVIQSPRHLIKEKRETATLKCYPIPRHDTVYWYQQGPGQDPQFLISFYEKMQSDKGSIPDRFSAQQFSDYHSELNMSSLELGDSALYFCACSQYGLAGRHSTDTQYFGPGTRLTVL.

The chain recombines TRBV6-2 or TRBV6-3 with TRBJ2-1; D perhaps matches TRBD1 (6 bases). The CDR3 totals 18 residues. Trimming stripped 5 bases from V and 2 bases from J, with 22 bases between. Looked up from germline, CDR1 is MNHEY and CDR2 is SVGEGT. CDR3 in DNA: TGTGCCAGCAGTCCCTCGACAGGAAGAAGGGGCGCCTACAATGAGCAGTTCTTC. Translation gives CASSPSTGRRGAYNEQFF.